These T cell receptor beta chains were read from a single sample in a study of response to subunit inactivated influenza vaccine. Each CDR3 protein is one row after TCRdb ran MiXCR on the RT-PCR reads. The repertoire has about 570,000 distinct CDR3 sequences, about 11% of them found once; the top ten carry 9.5% to 11%. The data were also submitted as part of a second study, on T cells expressing NK-cell markers.

Material: PBMCs from blood, obtained on the day of vaccination. These receptors came from a man aged 45-65 years who received an inactivated influenza vaccine. CDR3s include the opening cysteine and the closing phenylalanine or tryptophan. Fields, in order: D gene, V gene, clone size, J gene, CDR3 DNA, CDR3 protein. A D gene is named only where the DNA matches it firmly. Part of the rows lack a size; the others show once, few, many or a class for expanded clones.

.	TRBV7-9	many	TRBJ2-3	TGTGCCAGCAGCTTATCAACCTCAGGGGCCACAGATACGCAGTATTTT	CASSLSTSGATDTQYF
.	TRBV15	many	TRBJ2-1	TGTGCCACCAGCAGAGAAAACAATGAGCAGTTCTTC	CATSRENNEQFF
.	TRBV6-5	.	TRBJ2-6	TGTGCCAGCAGTTACGCACAGGGAGTTTCCAACGTCCTGACTTTC	CASSYAQGVSNVLTF
.	TRBV5-6	few	TRBJ2-2	TGTGCCAGCAGCTTGGCCGGGGGGCTTGCCACCGGGGAGCTGTTTTTT	CASSLAGGLATGELFF
TRBD2	TRBV20-1	few	TRBJ2-5	TGCAGTGCTAGAGATATAGGACTAGCGGGAGAGAAGGTGGAGACCCAGTACTTC	CSARDIGLAGEKVETQYF
TRBD1	TRBV12-3/TRBV12-4	few	TRBJ2-5	TGTGCCAGCAGTTCTACGTTGACAGGGGCTGGGGAGACCCAGTACTTC	CASSSTLTGAGETQYF
TRBD1	TRBV6-1	.	TRBJ1-5	TGTGCCAGCAGACAAAACAGGGGCGCTCAGCCCCAGCATTTT	CASRQNRGAQPQHF
.	TRBV5-5	.	TRBJ1-2	TGTGCCAGCAGCTTGACGACAGAGCCCTATGGCTACACCTTC	CASSLTTEPYGYTF
.	TRBV27	once	TRBJ2-3	TGTGCCAGCAGTTTACTTCGTTGGGGGGCCGGAGATACGCAGTATTTT	CASSLLRWGAGDTQYF
TRBD1	TRBV10-3	few	TRBJ2-2	TGTGCCATCAGGACAGGGGGTAACACCGGGGAGCTGTTTTTT	CAIRTGGNTGELFF
.	TRBV9	few	TRBJ2-2	TGTGCCAGCAGCCCCGGGGGACTTATTAACACCGGGGAGCTGTTTTTT	CASSPGGLINTGELFF
TRBD1	TRBV5-1	.	TRBJ2-7	TGCGCCAGCAGCGGACAGGGAATCGGCGAGCAGTACTTC	CASSGQGIGEQYF
.	TRBV20-1	.	TRBJ2-2	TGCAGTGCTAGAAGGCAGACTAACACCGGGGAGCTGTTTTTT	CSARRQTNTGELFF
TRBD1	TRBV29-1	.	TRBJ2-3	TGCAGCGGGAACAGGGGGAGGACAGATACGCAGTATTTT	CSGNRGRTDTQYF
TRBD1	TRBV12-3/TRBV12-4	many	TRBJ1-1	TGTGCCAGCAGTTTTCGGACAGGTGCTGAAGCTTTCTTT	CASSFRTGAEAFF
.	TRBV2	few	TRBJ2-1	TGTGCCAGCAGTACCTCTTATACCCAGCAGTTCTTC	CASSTSYTQQFF
.	TRBV5-1	few	TRBJ2-3	TGCGCCAGCAGCGGATCGGGATTACTTCCAGATACGCAGTATTTT	CASSGSGLLPDTQYF
.	TRBV7-2	few	TRBJ2-7	TGTGCCAGCAGCCCTCGGACAACGGCGATGAACTTC	CASSPRTTAMNF
TRBD2	TRBV20-1	few	TRBJ2-1	TGCAGTGCCCTCGTTCAGCGGGGGGCTCCCCGACCGGTCTTC	CSALVQRGAPRPVF
TRBD1	TRBV7-9	few	TRBJ2-7	TGTGCCAGCAGCACCTGGACAGGGGATCGGTACGAGCAGTACTTC	CASSTWTGDRYEQYF
.	TRBV12-3/TRBV12-4	.	TRBJ1-3	TGTGCCAGCAGGTCCCTCCGGGGGGGTAGGAGCTCTGGAAACACCATATATTTT	CASRSLRGGRSSGNTIYF
.	TRBV7-2	.	TRBJ2-7	TGTGCCAGCAGCTTTACAGGTTTTCACTACGAGCAGTACTTC	CASSFTGFHYEQYF
.	TRBV19	.	TRBJ2-1	TGTGCCAGTAGTATACGGATGGACGGGGGTAACTACAATGAGCAGTTCTTC	CASSIRMDGGNYNEQFF
.	TRBV6-1	.	TRBJ2-6	TGTGCCAGCGCTAAAAGCGTAGGAGGCGCTGGGGCCAACGTCCTGACTTTC	CASAKSVGGAGANVLTF